This T cell receptor (beta chain) was identified during a study of Graves' ophthalmopathy and Graves' hyperthyroidism. V lost 8 bases to trimming and J lost 8 bases; unmatched junction nucleotides: 9. Germline CDR1 reads WNHNN; CDR2 reads SYGVQD (reference sequence). The CDR3 is made up of 13 amino acids. RNA transcripts were the template, and TCR beta CDR3 regions were amplified from them. After a first-round RT-PCR with HTBI primers, a second-round multiplex PCR was run. TCRdb re-called the multiplex PCR reads with MiXCR, one entry per CDR3 protein. The data contain hundreds of thousands of distinct CDR3 sequences, roughly 39% of them singletons.

V gene TRBV10-1 combines with J gene TRBJ1-2; TRBD1 aligns across 9 bases. Material for sequencing was peripheral blood. The source of this sequence is an adult man with Graves' ophthalmopathy. CDR3 sequence reads: CASPGQGNEGYTF. The CDR3 DNA reads TGCGCCAGCCCCGGACAGGGGAATGAGGGCTACACCTTC.